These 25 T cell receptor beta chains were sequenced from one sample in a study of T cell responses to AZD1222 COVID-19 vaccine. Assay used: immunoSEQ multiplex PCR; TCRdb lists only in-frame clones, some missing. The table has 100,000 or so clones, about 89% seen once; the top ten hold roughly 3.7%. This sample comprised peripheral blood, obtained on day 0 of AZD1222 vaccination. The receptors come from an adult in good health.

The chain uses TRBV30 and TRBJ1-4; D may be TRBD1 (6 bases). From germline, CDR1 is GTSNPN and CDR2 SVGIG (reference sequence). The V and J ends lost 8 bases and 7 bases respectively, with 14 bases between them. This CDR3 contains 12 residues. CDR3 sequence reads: CALGGGGEKLFF. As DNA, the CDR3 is TGTGCCCTGGGAGGGGGAGGTGAAAAACTGTTTTTT.

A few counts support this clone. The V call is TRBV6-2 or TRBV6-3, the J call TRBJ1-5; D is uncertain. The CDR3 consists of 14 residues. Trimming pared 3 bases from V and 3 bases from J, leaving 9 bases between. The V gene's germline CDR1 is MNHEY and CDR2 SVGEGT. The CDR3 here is CASSYLSDNQPQHF. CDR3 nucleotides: TGTGCCAGCAGTTATCTGTCCGACAATCAGCCCCAGCATTTT.

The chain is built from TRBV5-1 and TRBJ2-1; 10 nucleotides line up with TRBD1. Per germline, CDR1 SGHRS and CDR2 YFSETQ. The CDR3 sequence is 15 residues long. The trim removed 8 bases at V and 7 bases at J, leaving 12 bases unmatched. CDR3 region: CASSSGTGAGNEQFF. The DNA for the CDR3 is TGCGCCAGTTCCTCCGGGACAGGGGCGGGGAATGAGCAGTTCTTC.

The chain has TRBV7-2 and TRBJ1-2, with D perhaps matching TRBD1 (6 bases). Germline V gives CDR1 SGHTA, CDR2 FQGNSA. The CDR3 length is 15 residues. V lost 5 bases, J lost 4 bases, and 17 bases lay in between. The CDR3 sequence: CASSLETGRGYGYTF. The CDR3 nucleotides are TGTGCCAGCAGCCTAGAAACAGGGAGAGGCTATGGCTACACCTTC.

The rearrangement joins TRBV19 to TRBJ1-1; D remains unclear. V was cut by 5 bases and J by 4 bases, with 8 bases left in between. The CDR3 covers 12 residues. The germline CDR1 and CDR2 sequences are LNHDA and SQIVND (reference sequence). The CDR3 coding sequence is TGTGCCAGTAGTTTTCGGCCCACTGAAGCTTTCTTT. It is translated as CASSFRPTEAFF.

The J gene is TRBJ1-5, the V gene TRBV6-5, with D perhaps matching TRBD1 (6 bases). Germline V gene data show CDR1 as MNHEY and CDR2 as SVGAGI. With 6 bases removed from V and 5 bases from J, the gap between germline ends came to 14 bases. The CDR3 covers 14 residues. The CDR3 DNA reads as TGTGCCAGCAGACTTACAGGGTCGGATCAGCCCCAGCATTTT. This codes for CASRLTGSDQPQHF.

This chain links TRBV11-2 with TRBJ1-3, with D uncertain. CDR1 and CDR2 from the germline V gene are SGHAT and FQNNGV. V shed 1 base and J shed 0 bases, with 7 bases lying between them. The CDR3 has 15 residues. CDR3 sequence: CASSLGRNSGNTIYF. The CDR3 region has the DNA TGTGCCAGCAGCTTAGGGAGAAACTCTGGAAACACCATATATTTT.

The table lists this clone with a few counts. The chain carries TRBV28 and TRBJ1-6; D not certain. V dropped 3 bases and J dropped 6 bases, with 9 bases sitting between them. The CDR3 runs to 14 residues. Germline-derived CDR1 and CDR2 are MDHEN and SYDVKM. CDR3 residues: CASSLRSFNSPLHF. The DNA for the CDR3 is TGTGCCAGCAGTTTGCGGTCTTTTAATTCACCCCTCCACTTT.

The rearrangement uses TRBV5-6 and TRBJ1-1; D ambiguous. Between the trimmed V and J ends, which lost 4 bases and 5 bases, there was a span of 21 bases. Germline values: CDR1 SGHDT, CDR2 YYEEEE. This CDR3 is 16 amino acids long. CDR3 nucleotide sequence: TGTGCCAGCAGCCAAACTTTCCGGGCCTTTCGGACTGAAGCTTTCTTT. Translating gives CASSQTFRAFRTEAFF.

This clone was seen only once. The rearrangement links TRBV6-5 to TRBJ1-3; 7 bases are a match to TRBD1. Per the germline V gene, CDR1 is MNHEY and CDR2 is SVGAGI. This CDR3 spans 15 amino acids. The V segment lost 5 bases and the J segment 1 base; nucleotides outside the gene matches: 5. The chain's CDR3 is CASSRGQVSGNTIYF. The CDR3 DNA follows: TGTGCCAGCAGTCGCGGACAGGTTTCTGGAAACACCATATATTTT.

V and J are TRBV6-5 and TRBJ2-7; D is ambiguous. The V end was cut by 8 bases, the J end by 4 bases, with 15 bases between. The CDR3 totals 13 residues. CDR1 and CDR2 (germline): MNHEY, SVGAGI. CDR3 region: CASFSPLGYEQYF. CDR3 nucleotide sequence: TGTGCCAGCTTCTCCCCCCTTGGTTACGAGCAGTACTTC.

The CDR3: CASSHLQGVEGYTF. CDR3 nucleotides: TGCGCCAGCAGCCATCTACAGGGAGTAGAGGGCTACACCTTC. The V call is TRBV4-1, the J call TRBJ1-2; D possibly corresponds to TRBD1 (6 bases). CDR1 MGHRA and CDR2 YSYEKL come from the germline V gene. Trimming shortened V by 3 bases and J by 8 bases, and 16 bases separated the two germline ends. The length of the CDR3 is 14 residues.

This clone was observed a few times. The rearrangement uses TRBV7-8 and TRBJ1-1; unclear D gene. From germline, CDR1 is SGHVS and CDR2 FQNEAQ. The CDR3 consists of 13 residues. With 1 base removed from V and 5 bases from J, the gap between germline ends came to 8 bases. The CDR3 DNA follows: TGTGCCAGCAGCTTAGGAGGGAGGACTGAAGCTTTCTTT. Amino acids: CASSLGGRTEAFF. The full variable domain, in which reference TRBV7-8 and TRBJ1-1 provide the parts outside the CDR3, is GAGVSQSPRYKVAKRGQDVALRCDPISGHVSLFWYQQALGQGPEFLTYFQNEAQLDKSGLPSDRFFAERPEGSVSTLKIQRTQQEDSAVYLCASSLGGRTEAFFGQGTRLTVV.

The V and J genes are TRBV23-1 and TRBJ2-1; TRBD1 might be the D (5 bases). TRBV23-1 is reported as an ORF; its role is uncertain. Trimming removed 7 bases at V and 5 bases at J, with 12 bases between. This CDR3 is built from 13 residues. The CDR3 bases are TGCGCCAGCACGCAGGGATGGGACAATGAGCAGTTCTTC. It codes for CASTQGWDNEQFF.

The CDR3 DNA sequence: TGTGCCAGCTCGGCGCTCGCCACAGATACGCAGTATTTT. Protein: CASSALATDTQYF. The V and J genes are TRBV18 and TRBJ2-3; D not certain. Germline CDR1 is KGHSH and CDR2 is LQKENI. The ends were cut back, 6 bases at V and 2 bases at J, with 9 bases in the middle. The CDR3 length is 13 residues.

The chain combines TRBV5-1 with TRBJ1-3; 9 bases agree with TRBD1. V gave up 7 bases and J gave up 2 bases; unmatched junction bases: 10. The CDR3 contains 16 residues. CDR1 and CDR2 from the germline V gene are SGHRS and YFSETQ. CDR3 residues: CASLWDREVAGNTIYF. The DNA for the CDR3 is TGCGCCAGCTTGTGGGACAGGGAGGTGGCTGGAAACACCATATATTTT.

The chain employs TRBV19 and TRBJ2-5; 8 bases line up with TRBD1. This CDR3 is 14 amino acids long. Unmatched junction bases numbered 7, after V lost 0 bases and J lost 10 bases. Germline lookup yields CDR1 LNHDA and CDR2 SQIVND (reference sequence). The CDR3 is CASSIEGQGASQYF. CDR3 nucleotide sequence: TGTGCCAGTAGTATAGAAGGACAGGGTGCAAGCCAGTACTTC. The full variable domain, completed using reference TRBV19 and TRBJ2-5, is DGGITQSPKYLFRKEGQNVTLSCEQNLNHDAMYWYRQDPGQGLRLIYYSQIVNDFQKGDIAEGYSVSREKKESFPLTVTSAQKNPTAFYLCASSIEGQGASQYFGPGTRLLVL.

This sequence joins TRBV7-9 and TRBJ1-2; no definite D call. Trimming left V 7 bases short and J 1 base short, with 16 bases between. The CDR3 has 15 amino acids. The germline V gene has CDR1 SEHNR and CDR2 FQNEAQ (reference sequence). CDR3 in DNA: TGTGCCAGCACCCCTGGGCAGCCACTTAACTATGGCTACACCTTC. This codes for CASTPGQPLNYGYTF.

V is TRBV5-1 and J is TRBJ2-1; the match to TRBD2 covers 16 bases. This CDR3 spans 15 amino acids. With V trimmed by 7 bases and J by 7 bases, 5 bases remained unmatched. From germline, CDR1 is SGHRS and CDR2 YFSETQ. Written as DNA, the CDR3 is TGCGCCAGCGGGACTAGCGGGGGGGCTCGGAATGAGCAGTTCTTC. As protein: CASGTSGGARNEQFF. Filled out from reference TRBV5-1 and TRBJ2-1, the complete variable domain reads KAGVTQTPRYLIKTRGQQVTLSCSPISGHRSVSWYQQTPGQGLQFLFEYFSETQRNKGNFPGRFSGRQFSNSRSEMNVSTLELGDSALYLCASGTSGGARNEQFFGPGTRLTVL.

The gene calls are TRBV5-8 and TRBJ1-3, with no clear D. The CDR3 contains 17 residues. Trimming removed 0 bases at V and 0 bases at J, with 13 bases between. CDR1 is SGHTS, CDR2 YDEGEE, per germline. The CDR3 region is CASSLGGPIRSGNTIYF. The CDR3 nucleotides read TGTGCCAGCAGCTTGGGCGGGCCGATCCGCTCTGGAAACACCATATATTTT.

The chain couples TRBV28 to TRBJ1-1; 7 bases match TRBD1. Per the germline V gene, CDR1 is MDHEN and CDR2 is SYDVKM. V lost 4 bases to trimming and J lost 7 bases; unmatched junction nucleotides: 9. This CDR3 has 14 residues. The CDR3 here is CASSSGTALNEAFF. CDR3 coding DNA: TGTGCCAGCAGTTCCGGGACAGCGCTCAATGAAGCTTTCTTT.

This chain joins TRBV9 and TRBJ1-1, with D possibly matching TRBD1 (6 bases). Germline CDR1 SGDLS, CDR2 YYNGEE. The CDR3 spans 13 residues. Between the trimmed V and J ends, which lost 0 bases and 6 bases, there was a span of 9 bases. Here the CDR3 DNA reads TGTGCCAGCAGCGTAGACACAGGGTCTGAAGCTTTCTTT. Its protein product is CASSVDTGSEAFF.

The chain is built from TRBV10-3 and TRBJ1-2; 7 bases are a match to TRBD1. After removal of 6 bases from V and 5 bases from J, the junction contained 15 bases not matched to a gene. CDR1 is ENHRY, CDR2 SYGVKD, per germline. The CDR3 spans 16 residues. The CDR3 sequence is CAISAHRGTVLYGYTF. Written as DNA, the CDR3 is TGTGCCATCAGCGCACATCGGGGGACAGTCCTTTATGGCTACACCTTC.

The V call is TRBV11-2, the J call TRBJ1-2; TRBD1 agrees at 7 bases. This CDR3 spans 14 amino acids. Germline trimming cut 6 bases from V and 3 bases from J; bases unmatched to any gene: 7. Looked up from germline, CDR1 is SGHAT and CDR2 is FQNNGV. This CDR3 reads CASSMGDRDYGYTF. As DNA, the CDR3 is TGTGCCAGCAGTATGGGCGACAGGGACTATGGCTACACCTTC.

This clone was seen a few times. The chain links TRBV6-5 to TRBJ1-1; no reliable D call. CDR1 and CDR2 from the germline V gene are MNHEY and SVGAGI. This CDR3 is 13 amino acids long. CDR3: CASRHDGNTEAFF. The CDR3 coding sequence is TGTGCAAGTCGTCACGACGGCAACACTGAAGCTTTCTTT.